This T cell receptor beta chain was documented in a study of vaccination and CD4 T cells after COVID-19. Whole-study context: Post-COVID draws followed diagnosis by a median about 100 days (range 35 to 161).

The J segment lost 8 bases and the V segment lost 6 bases, leaving 8 bases of the junction unmatched. This CDR3 region has 13 residues. The V gene's germline CDR1 is MNHNS and CDR2 SASEGT. On this clonotype itself: Antigen: not known.

Cultured CD4+ T cells had their DNA profiled by the Oncomine TCR Beta short-read assay. TCRdb processed the PCR reads anew with MiXCR; each CDR3 protein has one entry. In the table there are about 18,000 distinct CDR3 sequences, roughly 60% of which are singletons. Treatment specified: roughly ten-day PBMC culture with coronavirus spike peptide pools or control peptides (ViraFEST assay). Fresh IL-2 medium was used to replace half of the medium on days 3 and 7. This sequence joins TRBV6-1 and TRBJ1-2, with 8 bases identical to TRBD1. The TCR was taken from a human donor who had recovered from COVID-19. The sequenced sample consisted of CD4+ T cells from blood, cultured in vitro. DNA for the CDR3: TGTGCCAGCAGACCAGGGGGCGCGAGAGGCTACACCTTC. This sequence encodes CASRPGGARGYTF.